These 8 T cell receptor beta chains share one sample of origin, sequenced in a study of read filtering for tumor transcriptome and immune sequencing. From 300 to 450 ng of RNA, a library with molecular barcoded alpha/delta and beta/gamma adaptors was made. A single record per CDR3 protein comes from TCRdb applying MiXCR to the reads. The repertoire includes some 120,000 distinct CDR3 sequences, over 10% of them detected once, and approximately 11% sits in the top ten. The sequenced material came from a population of CD138-negative cells sorted from bone marrow. Every receptor here comes from a donor aged 40 or over with multiple myeloma.

This clonotype turned up a few times. This chain connects TRBV14 to TRBJ2-1, with D maybe TRBD1 (7 bases). This CDR3 has 18 amino acids. Germline values: CDR1 SGHDN, CDR2 FVKESK. Trimming shortened V by 5 bases and J by 4 bases, and 24 bases separated the two germline ends. The chain's CDR3 is CASSSRQGGGIAYNEQFF. For the CDR3, the DNA is TGTGCCAGCAGCAGCCGTCAGGGGGGAGGTATAGCGTACAATGAGCAGTTCTTC.

With respect to this clonotype: A much larger clone lies a single base off, so this may be a read error. The CDR3 spells CASVIGQGLFTEAFF. DNA of the CDR3: TGTGCCAGTGTGATAGGACAGGGTCTCTTTACTGAAGCTTTCTTT. The chain is built from TRBV19 and TRBJ1-1; 8 positions agree with TRBD1. This CDR3 region has 15 residues. V lost 8 bases to trimming and J lost 5 bases; unmatched junction nucleotides: 13. In germline, CDR1 is LNHDA, CDR2 SQIVND (reference sequence).

As to this clonotype: A much larger clonotype is one base distant, so this may be a read error. The chain uses TRBV27 and TRBJ1-1, with TRBD1 identical over 10 bases. V lost 4 bases, J lost 8 bases, and 7 bases stayed unmatched. The germline V gene encodes CDR1 MNHEY and CDR2 SMNVEV (reference sequence). The CDR3 sequence is 14 residues long. CDR3 sequence: CASSYQGQGTEAFF. The CDR3 DNA sequence: TGTGCCAGCAGTTACCAGGGACAGGGGACCGAAGCTTTCTTT.

Note on this clonotype: One end of the junction fails to match germline, which may point to a read error. The chain carries TRBV6-2 or TRBV6-3 and TRBJ2-3; maybe TRBD2 (5 bases). The CDR3 loop spans 15 amino acids. CDR1 and CDR2 from the germline V gene are MNHEY and SVGEGT. CDR3 bases: TGTGCCAACAGTCCCGGCTGGGAGAACACAGATACGCAGGATTTT. Translating it yields CANSPGWENTDTQDF.

This clonotype was seen ten or more times. One end of the junction does not line up with germline, which may come from a read error. The V call is TRBV7-2, the J call TRBJ2-1; TRBD2 matches 9 bases. The CDR3 is made up of 14 amino acids. CDR1 SGHTA and CDR2 FQGNSA come from the germline V gene. CDR3 loop: CASSLAGVYNEQFF. The CDR3 DNA is TGTGCCAGCAGTTTAGCGGGAGTCTACAATGAGCAGTTCTTC.

This clonotype has ten or more counts. The CDR3 reads CSASAHTEAFF. In DNA form, the CDR3 reads TGCAGTGCTAGTGCGCACACTGAAGCTTTCTTT. The chain combines TRBV20-1 with TRBJ1-1; D gene unclear. Trimming took 3 bases from V and 3 from J, leaving 5 bases between them. Germline-derived CDR1 and CDR2 are DFQATT and SNEGSKA (reference sequence). This CDR3 has 11 residues.

This clonotype was counted at least ten times. The J gene is TRBJ2-7, the V gene TRBV5-6; no definite D call. Trimming cost V 1 base and J 2 bases, with 10 bases left between them. This CDR3 is built from 14 residues. CDR1 SGHDT and CDR2 YYEEEE come from the germline V gene. CDR3 DNA: TGTGCCAGCAGCTTGAGTAGCTCTCCCTACGAGCAGTACTTC. Protein: CASSLSSSPYEQYF.

This clonotype was recorded many times. This sequence joins TRBV4-1 and TRBJ2-1, with TRBD2 matching 11 bases. From germline, CDR1 is MGHRA and CDR2 YSYEKL. V shed 0 bases and J 5 bases; nucleotides not matched to a gene: 6. The CDR3 runs to 17 residues. In DNA, the CDR3 is TGCGCCAGCAGCCAAGATTTGGGACTAGCGGAACACAATGAGCAGTTCTTC. Its protein is CASSQDLGLAEHNEQFF.